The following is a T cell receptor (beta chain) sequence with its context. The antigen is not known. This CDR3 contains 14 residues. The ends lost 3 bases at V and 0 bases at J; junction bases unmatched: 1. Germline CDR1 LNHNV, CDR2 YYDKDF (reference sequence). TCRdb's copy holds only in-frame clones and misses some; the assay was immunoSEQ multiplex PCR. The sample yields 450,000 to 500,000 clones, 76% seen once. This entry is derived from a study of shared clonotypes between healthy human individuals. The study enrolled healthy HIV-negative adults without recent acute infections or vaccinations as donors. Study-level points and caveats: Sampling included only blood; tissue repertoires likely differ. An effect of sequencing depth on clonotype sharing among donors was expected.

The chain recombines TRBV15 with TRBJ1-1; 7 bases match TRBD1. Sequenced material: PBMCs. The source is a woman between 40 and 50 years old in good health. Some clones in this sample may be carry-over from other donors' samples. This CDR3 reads CATSSDRVNTEAFF. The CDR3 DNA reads TGTGCCACCAGCAGTGACAGGGTGAACACTGAAGCTTTCTTT.